Listed below are T cell receptor beta chains from one sample, sequenced in a study of long-term antiretroviral therapy in people with HIV. Here immunoSEQ multiplex PCR was the method, and the copy in TCRdb shows in-frame clones only, minus some. The sample shows 15,000 to 20,000 clones, roughly 78% of them seen only once. The sample consisted of unsorted PBMCs, taken at the start of antiretroviral therapy, before treatment. Receptor source: a man aged 18 to 30 with HIV. The CDR3 runs from the conserved cysteine through the conserved F or W. D genes are given only for firm matches. Size tells how often a clone was seen (once, few, many) or the class of an expanded clone, and some rows leave it out.

clone size | J gene | V gene | D gene | CDR3 protein | CDR3 DNA
. | TRBJ1-5 | TRBV19 | . | CASSIGGSQPQHF | TGTGCCAGTAGCATCGGGGGGAGTCAGCCCCAGCATTTT
. | TRBJ2-7 | TRBV7-6 | . | CASSDSYEQYF | TGTGCCAGCAGCGACTCCTACGAGCAGTACTTC
once | TRBJ2-5 | TRBV18 | . | CASSPPGETQYF | TGTGCCAGCTCACCACCAGGAGAGACCCAGTACTTC
. | TRBJ2-2 | TRBV27 | TRBD2 | CASRIAGLNTGELFF | TGTGCCAGCAGGATAGCGGGCTTGAACACCGGGGAGCTGTTTTTT
few | TRBJ1-2 | TRBV5-5 | TRBD1 | CASSPGTGYGYTF | TGTGCCAGCAGCCCTGGGACAGGGTATGGCTACACCTTC
. | TRBJ2-7 | TRBV7-9 | . | CASSFTGGEQYF | TGTGCCAGCAGCTTTACGGGTGGAGAGCAGTACTTC
. | TRBJ1-1 | TRBV2 | . | CASIRNTEAFF | TGTGCCAGCATCAGGAACACTGAAGCTTTCTTT
. | TRBJ2-1 | TRBV7-2 | TRBD2 | CASSPGLAGEQFF | TGTGCCAGCAGCCCGGGACTAGCGGGAGAGCAGTTCTTC
. | TRBJ2-1 | TRBV5-1 | TRBD2 | CASSAGLAGGNEQFF | TGCGCCAGCAGCGCGGGACTAGCGGGAGGAAATGAGCAGTTCTTC
once | TRBJ2-7 | TRBV10-3 | TRBD1 | CAISEWDRGPYEQYF | TGTGCCATCAGTGAATGGGACAGGGGGCCCTACGAGCAGTACTTC
. | TRBJ1-1 | TRBV10-2 | . | CASSEKRNTEAFF | TGCGCCAGCAGTGAGAAGAGGAACACTGAAGCTTTCTTT
. | TRBJ2-1 | TRBV5-4 | TRBD2 | CASSFRTSEGREFF | TGTGCCAGCAGCTTCCGGACTAGTGAAGGGCGGGAGTTCTTC
. | TRBJ2-1 | TRBV20-1 | . | CSASISDEQFF | TGCAGTGCTAGTATTTCCGATGAGCAGTTCTTC
. | TRBJ1-3 | TRBV15 | . | CATSDAGLGGNTIYF | TGTGCCACCAGCGACGCAGGGCTCGGTGGAAACACCATATATTTT
. | TRBJ1-5 | TRBV6-5 | . | CATALGPNQPQHF | TGTGCCACCGCCCTGGGGCCCAATCAGCCCCAGCATTTT
medium-sized | TRBJ2-7 | TRBV7-9 | TRBD2 | CASRGAGGGNEQYF | TGTGCCAGCAGGGGAGCGGGAGGGGGCAACGAGCAGTACTTC
. | TRBJ2-3 | TRBV11-2 | . | CASSLPSTDTQYF | TGTGCCAGCAGCTTACCGAGCACAGATACGCAGTATTTT
. | TRBJ1-1 | TRBV2 | . | CASRPGRMNTEAFF | TGTGCCAGCAGACCGGGACGGATGAACACTGAAGCTTTCTTT
. | TRBJ1-1 | TRBV4-2 | TRBD1 | CASSPGQENTEAFF | TGTGCCAGCAGCCCGGGACAGGAGAACACTGAAGCTTTCTTT
. | TRBJ2-5 | TRBV5-1 | TRBD2 | CASSLVPREGRETQYF | TGCGCCAGCAGCTTGGTCCCGCGGGAGGGCCGAGAGACCCAGTACTTC
. | TRBJ2-5 | TRBV4-3 | . | CASSQEFSQETQYF | TGCGCCAGCAGCCAAGAGTTCAGCCAAGAGACCCAGTACTTC
. | TRBJ2-3 | TRBV5-6 | . | CASSPTTGSSTDTQYF | TGTGCCAGCAGCCCAACAACAGGGTCGAGCACAGATACGCAGTATTTT
once | TRBJ2-3 | TRBV5-6 | . | CASSPQGGVPTDTQYF | TGTGCCAGCAGCCCTCAGGGAGGAGTCCCTACAGATACGCAGTATTTT
. | TRBJ1-4 | TRBV28 | . | CASSRSAGVYPTNEKLFF | TGTGCCAGCAGTAGAAGTGCGGGGGTTTATCCGACTAATGAAAAACTGTTTTTT